The TCR beta chain under discussion was sequenced for a study of vaccination and CD4 T cells after COVID-19. On the study more broadly: Two of the convalescents were Hispanic, and convalescents were six males and four females.

The CDR3 spans 14 residues. CDR1 and CDR2 from the germline V gene are SQVTM and ANQGSEA. V lost 3 bases and J 2 bases, leaving 13 bases between the germline ends. Sequence data for DNA of cultured CD4+ T cells were generated by the Oncomine TCR Beta short-read assay. Someone extracted genomic DNA from cultured CD4+ T cells. TCRdb itself ran the PCR reads through MiXCR, one entry per CDR3 protein. The table includes about 20,000 distinct CDR3 sequences, 48% detected once. Specified treatment: roughly 10-day PBMC culture with coronavirus spike peptide pools or control peptides (ViraFEST assay). In the ViraFEST assay, peptide-pool expansion preceded TCR sequencing of expanded clonotypes. After culture for about ten days, isolation of CD4+ T cells was performed by negative selection. In the case of this clonotype: Its specificity is not known.

The source is a human donor who had recovered from COVID-19. The chain combines TRBV29-1 with TRBJ2-5; maybe TRBD1 (6 bases). Material for sequencing was CD4+ T cells from blood, cultured in vitro. CDR3 protein: CSVDLDSQQETQYF. CDR3 bases: TGCAGCGTTGATCTGGACAGCCAGCAAGAGACCCAGTACTTC.